The next 23 T cell receptor beta chains were all read from a single sample in a study of cytomegalovirus exposure and HLA in healthy donors. The PCR used 60 Vbeta and 13 Jbeta primers. Only in-frame clones appear in the TCRdb table, and some are missing; sequencing was by immunoSEQ multiplex PCR. The sample table includes some 160,000 clones. Sequencing input: PBMCs. The receptors were gathered from a man between 25 and 39 years old in good health and CMV-seronegative.

Comments on this clone: This sample also contains other DNA sequences that code for the same CDR3. V is TRBV19 and J is TRBJ1-5, with 8 bases lining up with TRBD1. The CDR3 has 14 residues. Germline-derived CDR1 and CDR2 are LNHDA and SQIVND (reference sequence). Unmatched junction bases numbered 6, after V lost 9 bases and J lost 2 bases. The CDR3 reads CASSGQGGNQPQHF. DNA of the CDR3: TGTGCCAGCAGTGGACAGGGAGGCAATCAGCCCCAGCATTTT.

The chain is built from TRBV10-1 and TRBJ2-1; possibly TRBD1 for D (6 bases). This CDR3 spans 14 amino acids. V lost 3 bases and J 5 bases, leaving 11 bases between the germline ends. Germline CDR1 and CDR2: WNHNN and SYGVQD (reference sequence). CDR3 sequence reads: CASSDRGHHNEQFF. The CDR3 DNA follows: TGCGCCAGCAGTGACCGGGGACACCACAATGAGCAGTTCTTC.

The chain employs TRBV18 and TRBJ1-4; tentative D call: TRBD1 (6 bases). This CDR3 contains 15 residues. Trimming took off 3 bases at V and 8 bases at J, with 16 bases between the two ends. Germline V gene data show CDR1 as KGHSH and CDR2 as LQKENI. CDR3 DNA sequence: TGTGCCAGCTCACCCGGGACTGGCGGGGGCGAAAAACTGTTTTTT. Amino acids: CASSPGTGGGEKLFF.

The rearrangement uses TRBV9 and TRBJ1-2; the D gene is possibly TRBD1 (5 bases). Germline-derived CDR1 and CDR2 are SGDLS and YYNGEE. This CDR3 contains 13 residues. Trimming took off 0 bases at V and 2 bases at J, with 5 bases between the two ends. In DNA, the CDR3 is TGTGCCAGCAGCGTAGACAGGAACTATGGCTACACCTTC. Its translation: CASSVDRNYGYTF.

J is TRBJ2-7 and V is TRBV5-4; 10 positions agree with TRBD2. Germline assignment: CDR1 SGHNT and CDR2 YYREEE (reference sequence). Trimming at V came to 0 bases and at J to 2 bases, leaving 2 bases not matched to a gene. The CDR3 length is 15 residues. Here the CDR3 DNA reads TGTGCCAGCAGCTTGGGGACTAGCGGAACCTACGAGCAGTACTTC. It translates to CASSLGTSGTYEQYF.

The rearrangement uses TRBV28 and TRBJ1-5, with 9 bases that match TRBD1. Trimming removed 6 bases from V and 5 bases from J; junction bases left unmatched: 11. The CDR3 totals 16 residues. CDR1 and CDR2 from the germline V gene are MDHEN and SYDVKM. CDR3 region: CASRHGPGQGDQPQHF. The CDR3 nucleotides read TGTGCCAGCAGACACGGACCGGGACAGGGAGATCAGCCCCAGCATTTT. The whole variable domain, remainder taken from reference TRBV28 and TRBJ1-5, is DVKVTQSSRYLVKRTGEKVFLECVQDMDHENMFWYRQDPGLGLRLIYFSYDVKMKEKGDIPEGYSVSREKKERFSLILESASTNQTSMYLCASRHGPGQGDQPQHFGDGTRLSIL.

The J gene is TRBJ2-1, the V gene TRBV9; D gene ambiguous. CDR1 is SGDLS and CDR2 is YYNGEE in the germline V gene. V gave up 0 bases and J gave up 8 bases, with 9 bases separating them. There are 13 residues in the CDR3. CDR3 nucleotides: TGTGCCAGCAGCGTAGAAGTCCTAGATGAGCAGTTCTTC. It specifies CASSVEVLDEQFF.

The chain recombines TRBV7-9 with TRBJ1-2; D gene ambiguous. V shed 1 base and J shed 5 bases, with 5 bases lying between them. This CDR3 is 12 amino acids long. Germline-derived CDR1 and CDR2 are SEHNR and FQNEAQ (reference sequence). The CDR3 DNA reads as TGTGCCAGCAGCTTAGATCCGTATGGCTACACCTTC. Protein: CASSLDPYGYTF.

This chain joins TRBV14 and TRBJ1-1; D possibly corresponds to TRBD1 (5 bases). The CDR3 spans 14 residues. The V gene's germline CDR1 is SGHDN and CDR2 FVKESK. Trimming cost V 1 base and J 3 bases, with 9 bases left between them. The CDR3 protein is CASSQVGGDTEAFF. The CDR3 DNA reads as TGTGCCAGCAGCCAAGTGGGGGGGGACACTGAAGCTTTCTTT.

J is TRBJ2-1 and V is TRBV6-5, with D unclear. The length of the CDR3 is 15 residues. Trimming took off 6 bases at V and 0 bases at J, with 12 bases between the two ends. Germline V gene data show CDR1 as MNHEY and CDR2 as SVGAGI. The CDR3 region is CASRVRRSSYNEQFF. The DNA of the CDR3 is TGTGCCAGCAGGGTACGGCGGAGCTCCTACAATGAGCAGTTCTTC.

V and J are TRBV11-2 and TRBJ2-6; possibly TRBD1 for D (5 bases). The CDR3 runs 16 residues. V was shortened by 5 bases and J by 2 bases, with 13 bases between the two germline ends. From germline, CDR1 is SGHAT and CDR2 FQNNGV. The CDR3 coding sequence is TGTGCCAGCAGCCACTCGACAGTTCCTGGGGCCAACGTCCTGACTTTC. This gives the protein CASSHSTVPGANVLTF.

The V and J genes are TRBV5-1 and TRBJ2-7, with D perhaps TRBD1 (6 bases). From germline, CDR1 is SGHRS and CDR2 YFSETQ. Trimming stripped 4 bases from V and 1 base from J, with 15 bases between. The CDR3 has 15 amino acids. The CDR3 DNA follows: TGCGCCAGCAGCATCCAGGGACACCAATCCTACGAGCAGTACTTC. Protein product: CASSIQGHQSYEQYF.

The V call is TRBV15, the J call TRBJ1-5; D is undetermined. The germline V and J ends were trimmed by 3 bases and 6 bases, with 15 bases remaining between them. The CDR3 contains 15 residues. Germline V gives CDR1 LNHNV, CDR2 YYDKDF (reference sequence). CDR3 DNA sequence: TGTGCCACCAGCAGGTCCTCAGGTGTTGGTCAGCCCCAGCATTTT. The encoded protein is CATSRSSGVGQPQHF.

The chain has TRBV11-2 and TRBJ2-5; 13 bases agree with TRBD2. The junction had 6 bases not matched to a gene; V was cut back by 3 bases and J by 5 bases. This CDR3 has 16 residues. Looked up from germline, CDR1 is SGHAT and CDR2 is FQNNGV. Here the CDR3 reads CASSFGLAGVSETQYF. CDR3 coding DNA: TGTGCCAGCAGCTTCGGACTAGCGGGAGTTTCGGAGACCCAGTACTTC.

This chain joins TRBV7-9 and TRBJ1-5, with 8 bases matching TRBD1. Germline CDR1 is SEHNR and CDR2 is FQNEAQ (reference sequence). Trimming removed 5 bases from V and 2 bases from J; junction bases left unmatched: 2. This CDR3 is 14 amino acids long. DNA of the CDR3: TGTGCCAGCAGCCAACAGGGGGGCAATCAGCCCCAGCATTTT. Protein: CASSQQGGNQPQHF.

This CDR3 reads CASSGTSGMLNEQFF. The CDR3, as DNA: TGTGCCAGCAGCGGGACTAGCGGGATGCTCAATGAGCAGTTCTTC. This chain joins TRBV4-2 and TRBJ2-1; 13 bases agree with TRBD2. Germline V gene sequence: CDR1 LGHNA, CDR2 YNFKEQ. The CDR3 extends over 15 amino acids. The J segment lost 6 bases and the V segment lost 5 bases, leaving 4 bases of the junction unmatched.

This chain joins TRBV7-6 and TRBJ1-3; tentative D call: TRBD1 (5 bases). Trimming cost V 5 bases and J 3 bases, with 17 bases left between them. CDR3 length: 16 amino acids. Germline V gives CDR1 SGHVS, CDR2 FNYEAQ. This CDR3 is CASSAGRTGGGNTIYF. CDR3 nucleotide sequence: TGTGCCAGCAGCGCGGGACGCACGGGTGGTGGAAACACCATATATTTT.

The chain links TRBV19 to TRBJ2-2, with TRBD1 identical over 7 bases. Germline V gene data show CDR1 as LNHDA and CDR2 as SQIVND (reference sequence). The CDR3 loop spans 14 amino acids. The ends lost 6 bases at V and 5 bases at J; junction bases unmatched: 6. The DNA of the CDR3 is TGTGCCAGTAGCCGGACAGGCACGACCGGGGAGCTGTTTTTT. This translates into CASSRTGTTGELFF.

V gene TRBV6-1 combines with J gene TRBJ1-2; TRBD1 might be the D (5 bases). The CDR3 spans 12 residues. V lost 9 bases, J lost 7 bases, and 15 bases lay in between. Germline-derived CDR1 and CDR2 are MNHNS and SASEGT. The CDR3 DNA reads as TGTGCCAGTGGAAGCGGGGACTTTGGCTACACCTTC. This codes for CASGSGDFGYTF.

CDR3 region: CASSLQSANEKLFF. Written as DNA, the CDR3 is TGTGCCAGCAGCTTGCAGTCAGCTAATGAAAAACTGTTTTTT. The chain carries TRBV5-4 and TRBJ1-4; D is undetermined. This CDR3 region has 14 residues. The germline V gene encodes CDR1 SGHNT and CDR2 YYREEE (reference sequence). The V end was cut by 1 base, the J end by 3 bases, with 7 bases between.

The rearrangement uses TRBV7-6 and TRBJ2-6; D unresolved. Per germline, CDR1 SGHVS and CDR2 FNYEAQ. The CDR3 sequence is 13 residues long. V gave up 4 bases and J gave up 1 base, with 2 bases separating them. DNA of the CDR3: TGTGCCAGCAGCTCGTCTGGGGCCAACGTCCTGACTTTC. Its protein is CASSSSGANVLTF.

The chain employs TRBV19 and TRBJ2-1, with 13 bases aligning to TRBD2. The V segment lost 6 bases and the J segment 8 bases; nucleotides outside the gene matches: 10. This CDR3 spans 16 amino acids. Germline CDR1 is LNHDA and CDR2 is SQIVND (reference sequence). CDR3 nucleotides: TGTGCCAGTAGCCTGGGACTAGCGGGACCCGGGGATGAGCAGTTCTTC. Translation: CASSLGLAGPGDEQFF.

J is TRBJ2-5 and V is TRBV5-1; possible D gene TRBD1, 6 bases. Germline V lookup: CDR1 SGHRS, CDR2 YFSETQ. The length of the CDR3 is 15 residues. V was pared by 1 base and J by 2 bases, with 12 bases between. The CDR3 sequence: CASSLQGTDQETQYF. CDR3 coding DNA: TGCGCCAGCAGCTTGCAGGGGACGGATCAAGAGACCCAGTACTTC.